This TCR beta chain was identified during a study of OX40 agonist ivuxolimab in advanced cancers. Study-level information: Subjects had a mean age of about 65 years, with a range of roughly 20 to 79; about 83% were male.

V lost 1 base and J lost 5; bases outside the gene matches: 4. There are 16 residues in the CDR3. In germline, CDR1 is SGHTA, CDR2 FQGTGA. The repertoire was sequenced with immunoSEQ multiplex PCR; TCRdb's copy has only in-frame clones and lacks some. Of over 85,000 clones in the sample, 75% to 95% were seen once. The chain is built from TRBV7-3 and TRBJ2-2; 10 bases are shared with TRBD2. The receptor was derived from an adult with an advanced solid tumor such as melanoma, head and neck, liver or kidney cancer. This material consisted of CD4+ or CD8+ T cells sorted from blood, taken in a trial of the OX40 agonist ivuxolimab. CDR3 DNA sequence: TGTGCCAGCAGCTTAAGTAGCGGGAGGCGAACCGGGGAGCTGTTTTTT. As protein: CASSLSSGRRTGELFF.